A selection of T cell receptor beta chains follows, all from one sample in a study of T cells in Graves' hyperthyroidism and ophthalmopathy. TCRdb reanalysed the multiplex PCR reads using MiXCR and keeps one entry per CDR3 protein. The sample records 200,000 to 250,000 distinct CDR3 sequences, about 25% being singletons. Sequenced material: blood. The receptors stem from a woman between 35 and 50 years old with Graves' ophthalmopathy. The CDR3 runs from the conserved cysteine through the conserved F or W. Each record gives: clone size, V gene, D gene, J gene, CDR3 DNA, CDR3 protein. A D gene is named only where the DNA matches it firmly. The size field is filled for only some rows; it gives once, few, many or a size class.

many	TRBV6-1	.	TRBJ2-4	TGTGCCAGCAGTGACAGACCGTACCCACACTTC	CASSDRPYPHF
many	TRBV3-1	.	TRBJ2-2	TGTGCCAGCAGCCGGACCGGGGAGCTGTTTTTT	CASSRTGELFF
many	TRBV12-3/TRBV12-4	.	TRBJ1-1	TGTGCCAGCAGCCCAGGGGACACTGAAGCTTTCTTT	CASSPGDTEAFF
few	TRBV12-3/TRBV12-4	.	TRBJ2-3	TGTGCCAGCAGTCCCAGTACGGGGCGTTCAGCAGATACGCAGTATTTT	CASSPSTGRSADTQYF
.	TRBV20-1	.	TRBJ1-1	TGCAGTGCTAGAGGGAGACAGCTCAACACTGAAGCTTTCTTT	CSARGRQLNTEAFF
many	TRBV20-1	.	TRBJ2-7	TGCAGTGCATTCGGAAGTCCAGCGGGCTACGAGCAGTACTTC	CSAFGSPAGYEQYF
once	TRBV19	.	TRBJ2-7	TGTGCCAGTAGTATCCCAGTGGGGGGCGCCCTGGGAGATGAGCAGTACTTC	CASSIPVGGALGDEQYF
.	TRBV27	.	TRBJ2-2	TGTGCCAGCAGTTACCCGGGGACCGGGGAGCTGTTTTTT	CASSYPGTGELFF
many	TRBV7-9	.	TRBJ2-5	TGTGCCAGCAGCCGGGAGCGGTTTAATAGGGAAGAGACCCAGTACTTC	CASSRERFNREETQYF
many	TRBV28	.	TRBJ1-6	TGTGCCAGCAGTTTATTAAAAGACTCTTGGAGGGGCTCACCCCTCCACTTT	CASSLLKDSWRGSPLHF
many	TRBV4-1	TRBD2	TRBJ2-7	TGCGCCAGCAGCCAAGGGCCTAGCGGGAGCAGCTACGAGCAGTACTTC	CASSQGPSGSSYEQYF
.	TRBV28	.	TRBJ1-2	TGTGCCACCCATTATGGGGGGTCGGGCTATGGCTACACCTTC	CATHYGGSGYGYTF
many	TRBV6-5	.	TRBJ2-7	TGTGCCAGCAGTCCCGACGGCTCCTACGAGCAGTACTTC	CASSPDGSYEQYF
many	TRBV20-1	TRBD2	TRBJ2-7	TGCAGTGCGCCGGGACTACCGGCTAGGGAGCAGTACTTC	CSAPGLPAREQYF
many	TRBV27	.	TRBJ2-2	TGTGCCAGCAGTTTAAGGATATTCGGTTACACCGGGGAGCTGTTTTTT	CASSLRIFGYTGELFF
few	TRBV27	.	TRBJ2-7	TGTGCCAGCAGTTTATCCCGGGTCTCCTACGAGCAGTACTTC	CASSLSRVSYEQYF
many	TRBV11-2	TRBD2	TRBJ2-7	TGTGCCAGCCGGCCCTGGACTAGCGGGAGTAGCGAGCAGTACTTC	CASRPWTSGSSEQYF
.	TRBV6-9	TRBD2	TRBJ2-7	TGTGCCAGACTAGCGGGAGGGCCGGGCGAGCAGTACTTC	CARLAGGPGEQYF
many	TRBV20-1	.	TRBJ2-5	TGCAGTGCTAGAACTAGCTGGTTGCAAGAGACCCAGTACTTC	CSARTSWLQETQYF
medium-sized	TRBV24-1	.	TRBJ2-2	TGTGCCACCAGGTCGGGAGTTGATACCGGGGAGCTGTTTTTT	CATRSGVDTGELFF
many	TRBV27	.	TRBJ1-1	TGTGCCAGCAGTTCGGTCCGACAGGCAGGAGCTTTCTTT	CASSSVRQAGAFF
.	TRBV20-1	.	TRBJ1-2	TGCAGTGCTATCGCGACGGACGACTATGGCTACACCTTC	CSAIATDDYGYTF
many	TRBV30	TRBD2	TRBJ2-5	TGTGCCTGGACGGAGGGCGGGAGGGACGAGACCCAGTACTTC	CAWTEGGRDETQYF
many	TRBV10-3	TRBD1	TRBJ2-6	TGTGCCACCGGACAGGGAGGAGGCTCTGGGGCCAACGTCCTGACTTTC	CATGQGGGSGANVLTF
.	TRBV6-5	.	TRBJ1-1	TGTGCCAGCAGTTACTTCGGAACGGATTCCCAAGATTTT	CASSYFGTDSQDF
many	TRBV3-1	.	TRBJ1-5	TGTGCCAGCACTCCGGGACATCCTGGGGGCAATCAGCCCCAGCATTTT	CASTPGHPGGNQPQHF
many	TRBV9	TRBD2	TRBJ2-7	TGTGCCAGCAGCGTACGGAGCGGGGTTTCCTACGAGCAGTACTTC	CASSVRSGVSYEQYF
many	TRBV11-2	TRBD1	TRBJ1-6	TGTGCCAGCAGAGACCGGACAGGGGTCAATTCACCCCTCCACTTT	CASRDRTGVNSPLHF
many	TRBV6-5	.	TRBJ1-2	TGTGCCAGCAGTTACGACGCACGAAATGGCTACACCTTC	CASSYDARNGYTF
many	TRBV30	TRBD1	TRBJ2-2	TGTGCCTGGAGTAAGGAGACAGGGTCCACCGGGGAGCTGTTTTTT	CAWSKETGSTGELFF
many	TRBV28	.	TRBJ1-1	TGTGCCAGCAGTTCCCCGTCGAACACTGAAGCTTTCTTT	CASSSPSNTEAFF
many	TRBV6-1	.	TRBJ2-2	TGTGCCAGCGTGAAGGAGGGCACCGGGGAGCTGTTTTTT	CASVKEGTGELFF
.	TRBV28	.	TRBJ2-7	TGTGCCAGCAAAGGGGGAAGCAACGAGCAGTACTTC	CASKGGSNEQYF
many	TRBV19	.	TRBJ2-7	TGTGCCAGTAGTATAGACGGACCCTACCCTGGCGAGCAGTACTTC	CASSIDGPYPGEQYF
many	TRBV6-1	.	TRBJ1-5	TGTGCCAGCAGGGGGGACTCGCAGCCCCAGCATTTT	CASRGDSQPQHF
.	TRBV28	TRBD1	TRBJ1-5	TGTGCCAGCACCCTCCTCGGGACAGGGGGCAATCAGCCCCAGCATTTT	CASTLLGTGGNQPQHF
many	TRBV4-1	TRBD1	TRBJ1-1	TGCGCCAGCAGCCCCGACAGGGGGATAGGTGAAGCTTTCTTT	CASSPDRGIGEAFF
many	TRBV9	.	TRBJ1-2	TGTGCCAGCAGCGTAGGAGACAACACGGATCCCCTCTATGGCTACACCTTC	CASSVGDNTDPLYGYTF
.	TRBV9	.	TRBJ2-4	TGTGCCAGCAGCGTAGGGGTGGTCAAAAACATTCAGTACTTC	CASSVGVVKNIQYF
many	TRBV6-1	.	TRBJ2-7	TGTGCCAGCAGTGACGGATACTACGAGCAGTACTTC	CASSDGYYEQYF
many	TRBV2	TRBD1	TRBJ2-6	TGTGCCAGCGGACAGGGGGTATCTGGGGCCAACGTCCTGACTTTC	CASGQGVSGANVLTF
many	TRBV6-5	.	TRBJ2-7	TGTGCCAGCAGTTACTATCGGGGGCCGTCCTACGAGCAGTACTTC	CASSYYRGPSYEQYF
many	TRBV4-2	TRBD2	TRBJ2-7	TGTGCCAGCAGCTCCCGTGGACTAGCGGGATCCTACGAGCAGTACTTC	CASSSRGLAGSYEQYF
few	TRBV9	.	TRBJ2-2	TGTGCCAGCAGCGTATCCAGGGGGGAAACCGGCGGGGAGCTGTTTTTT	CASSVSRGETGGELFF
many	TRBV2	.	TRBJ1-4	TGTGCCAGCAGTGAAGCCCCACGCAGGGTTAATGAAAAACTGTTTTTT	CASSEAPRRVNEKLFF
.	TRBV6-2/TRBV6-3	TRBD2	TRBJ2-7	TGTGCCAGCAGTCCAATAGCGGGAGGGGACGAGCAGTACTTC	CASSPIAGGDEQYF
many	TRBV30	.	TRBJ1-1	TGTGCCTGGACAATCAGGAACACTGAAGCTTTCTTT	CAWTIRNTEAFF
many	TRBV6-1	TRBD1	TRBJ2-7	TGTGCCAGCATGGGGACAGGGACCTACGAGCAGTACTTC	CASMGTGTYEQYF
.	TRBV28	.	TRBJ1-5	TGTGCCAGCGCCCTCGGGCAGGGCAATCAGCCCCAGCATTTT	CASALGQGNQPQHF
many	TRBV27	.	TRBJ2-7	TGTGCCAGCAGTTCGAGGGGGTCGGTCGAGCAGTACTTC	CASSSRGSVEQYF
.	TRBV9	.	TRBJ2-3	TGTGCCAGCAGCTCGCACTCCTATTCTAGCACAGATACGCAGTATTTT	CASSSHSYSSTDTQYF
many	TRBV28	TRBD1	TRBJ2-3	TGTGCCAGCAGTCCGGGACAGGGGCCCACAGATACGCAGTATTTT	CASSPGQGPTDTQYF
.	TRBV12-3/TRBV12-4	.	TRBJ2-5	TGTGCCAGCAGTTTAGCAGGGGGGGGGACCCAGTACTTC	CASSLAGGGTQYF
many	TRBV28	.	TRBJ2-2	TGTGCCAGCAGTTTAGATGGGGTCGGTTCTGCCGGGGAGCTGTTTTTT	CASSLDGVGSAGELFF
many	TRBV19	TRBD2	TRBJ2-7	TGTGCCATTGGGCCGGGGGGTCGGGGCGACGAGCAGTACTTC	CAIGPGGRGDEQYF
many	TRBV29-1	.	TRBJ1-1	TGCAGCGTTGAGGGAGGGGAGGCTTTCTTT	CSVEGGEAFF
.	TRBV27	.	TRBJ2-7	TGTGCCAGCAGTTCGTTTCAGGGCAGGGACTTCTACGAGCAGTACTTC	CASSSFQGRDFYEQYF